These 28 T cell receptor beta chains came from one sample sequenced in a study of cytomegalovirus exposure and HLA in healthy donors. Amplification used 60 Vbeta primers and 13 Jbeta primers. The method was immunoSEQ multiplex PCR; TCRdb's version includes in-frame clones alone and lacks a portion of them. Altogether about 150,000 clones are present, less than 85% being singletons, with the ten largest covering around 6.6%. Input material: PBMCs. These TCRs come from a woman aged 45-65 years in good health and CMV-seropositive.

The chain has TRBV6-5 and TRBJ1-2; D not resolved. V gave up 7 bases and J gave up 3 bases, with 18 bases separating them. The CDR3 length is 15 residues. CDR1 and CDR2 (germline): MNHEY, SVGAGI. The chain's CDR3 is CASTTKITRDYGYTF. CDR3 sequence (DNA): TGTGCCAGCACCACCAAGATTACTCGGGACTATGGCTACACCTTC.

The V and J genes are TRBV2 and TRBJ2-2; perhaps TRBD2 as D (6 bases). Trimming shortened V by 6 bases and J by 0 bases, and 14 bases separated the two germline ends. The germline V gene encodes CDR1 SNHLY and CDR2 FYNNEI. CDR3 size: 16 residues. CDR3 sequence (DNA): TGTGCCAGCAGGGGAGACGGGGGAACGAACACCGGGGAGCTGTTTTTT. Its protein product is CASRGDGGTNTGELFF.

This clone was detected only a few times. The chain links TRBV7-2 to TRBJ2-1, with TRBD2 identical over 10 bases. Germline lookup yields CDR1 SGHTA and CDR2 FQGNSA. This CDR3 spans 16 amino acids. V shed 6 bases, J shed 6 bases, and the junction held 11 bases outside the gene matches. As DNA, the CDR3 is TGTGCCAGCAGTCGTCGCGTGGCTAGCGGGGGCAATGAGCAGTTCTTC. It codes for CASSRRVASGGNEQFF. Complete variable domain (other parts from reference TRBV7-2 and TRBJ2-1): GAGVSQSPSNKVTEKGKDVELRCDPISGHTALYWYRQSLGQGLEFLIYFQGNSAPDKSGLPSDRFSAERTGGSVSTLTIQRTQQEDSAVYLCASSRRVASGGNEQFFGPGTRLTVL.

The V and J genes are TRBV7-9 and TRBJ2-7; the match to TRBD1 covers 8 bases. The CDR3 spans 14 residues. CDR1 and CDR2 (germline): SEHNR, FQNEAQ (reference sequence). J gave up 1 base and V 5 bases, and 4 bases lay outside the gene matches. The CDR3, as DNA: TGTGCCAGCAGCCGGACAGGGCCTTCCTACGAGCAGTACTTC. Its protein is CASSRTGPSYEQYF.

This clone was seen once. The chain combines TRBV18 with TRBJ1-5; D is unclear. Trimming removed 2 bases from V and 4 bases from J, with 6 bases in between. This CDR3 has 13 amino acids. CDR1 is KGHSH, CDR2 LQKENI, per germline. Here the CDR3 DNA reads TGTGCCAGCTCACCAGGCCTGAATCAGCCCCAGCATTTT. Its translation: CASSPGLNQPQHF.

The count of this clone is one. The genes are TRBV5-1 and TRBJ2-3, with D maybe TRBD1 (6 bases). CDR1 SGHRS and CDR2 YFSETQ come from the germline V gene. V shed 4 bases and J shed 3 bases, with 12 bases lying between them. The CDR3 length is 14 residues. CDR3 sequence reads: CASSGGEMTDTQYF. CDR3 sequence (DNA): TGCGCCAGCAGCGGGGGCGAGATGACAGATACGCAGTATTTT.

The chain recombines TRBV6-5 with TRBJ1-2, with TRBD1 as a possible D gene (6 bases). V dropped 2 bases and J dropped 6 bases, with 13 bases sitting between them. The germline V gene encodes CDR1 MNHEY and CDR2 SVGAGI. The CDR3 has 14 residues. The CDR3 loop is CASSYGGISHGYTF. The CDR3, as DNA: TGTGCCAGCAGTTACGGGGGCATATCCCATGGCTACACCTTC.

The rearrangement uses TRBV28 and TRBJ2-1; 12 bases agree with TRBD2. Germline V gene data show CDR1 as MDHEN and CDR2 as SYDVKM. J was trimmed by 9 bases and V by 6 bases; bases with no gene match: 12. The CDR3 covers 16 residues. In DNA, the CDR3 is TGTGCCAGCAGCGTCTCTAGCGGGGGGGCCCGTGGTGAGCAGTTCTTC. It specifies CASSVSSGGARGEQFF.

The chain has TRBV6-6 and TRBJ1-6, with TRBD1 matching 8 bases. The CDR3 runs to 15 residues. The junction had 9 bases not matched to a gene; V was cut back by 5 bases and J by 9 bases. Germline V gene lookup returns CDR1 MNHNY and CDR2 SVGAGI (reference sequence). CDR3: CASSPPGGLGSPLHF. The CDR3 DNA is TGTGCCAGCAGTCCCCCAGGGGGCTTGGGTTCACCCCTCCACTTT.

The chain uses TRBV29-1 and TRBJ2-7; D not resolved. The CDR3 is 13 amino acids. Germline CDR1 reads SQVTM; CDR2 reads ANQGSEA. V lost 2 bases, J lost 5 bases, and 13 bases lay in between. In nucleotides, the CDR3 is TGCAGCGTTGAATCGGCAGGCCCCCACGAGCAGTACTTC. This translates into CSVESAGPHEQYF.

This clone has just a few counts. The chain has TRBV28 and TRBJ1-3; no clear D gene. Germline V CDR1 and CDR2: MDHEN, SYDVKM. V was pared by 6 bases and J by 0 bases, with 15 bases between. This CDR3 has 16 amino acids. The CDR3 DNA reads TGTGCCAGCAGCACCCCTGAAGGAGGCTCTGGAAACACCATATATTTT. It translates to CASSTPEGGSGNTIYF.

The gene calls are TRBV4-3 and TRBJ1-6; D uncertain. The CDR3 sequence is 16 residues long. From germline, CDR1 is LGHNA and CDR2 YSLEER. Deletions cut 3 bases from V and 7 bases from J, with 16 bases between. DNA of the CDR3: TGCGCCAGCAGCCAGGACGACTTTGGAGGAAATTCACCCCTCCACTTT. Translation: CASSQDDFGGNSPLHF.

This clone was seen a single time. The rearrangement joins TRBV21-1 to TRBJ1-5; the table's D call, TRBD1, has no DNA check behind it. TRBV21-1 is a listed pseudogene. This CDR3 is 17 amino acids long. The CDR3 DNA reads as TGTGCCAGCAGCAAAGCGTTCACAGGGACGAGCAATCAGCCCCAGCATTTT. Its protein product is CASSKAFTGTSNQPQHF.

The chain joins TRBV19 to TRBJ2-1, with 8 bases matching TRBD2. CDR1 and CDR2 (germline): LNHDA, SQIVND (reference sequence). CDR3 length equals 14 residues. The V segment lost 5 bases and the J segment 8 bases; nucleotides outside the gene matches: 8. In DNA, the CDR3 is TGTGCCAGTAGTCCGAGCGGGGGCGGGTATGAGCAGTTCTTC. The encoded protein is CASSPSGGGYEQFF.

This clone was counted once. The genes are TRBV6-1 and TRBJ1-3; D gene ambiguous. This CDR3 is 12 amino acids long. V was clipped by 0 bases and J by 5 bases, with 2 bases between them. CDR1 is MNHNS and CDR2 is SASEGT in the germline V gene. DNA for the CDR3: TGTGCCAGCAGTGAAGCCAGAAACACCATATATTTT. Amino acids: CASSEARNTIYF.

The rearrangement links TRBV6-1 to TRBJ2-1; D is possibly TRBD1 (5 bases). V was clipped by 5 bases and J by 8 bases, with 7 bases between them. There are 11 residues in the CDR3. The germline gives CDR1 MNHNS, CDR2 SASEGT. In nucleotides, the CDR3 is TGTGCCAGCAGTTGGGGCGATGAGCAGTTCTTC. Encoded protein: CASSWGDEQFF.

This chain links TRBV7-9 with TRBJ1-2, with 7 bases that match TRBD1. The trim removed 2 bases at V and 4 bases at J, leaving 4 bases unmatched. This CDR3 has 14 amino acids. The germline gives CDR1 SEHNR, CDR2 FQNEAQ (reference sequence). The CDR3 loop reads CASSLTGEGYGYTF. CDR3 nucleotide sequence: TGTGCCAGCAGCTTAACAGGGGAAGGCTATGGCTACACCTTC. Full variable domain (remainder filled in from reference TRBV7-9 and TRBJ1-2): DTGVSQNPRHKITKRGQNVTFRCDPISEHNRLYWYRQTLGQGPEFLTYFQNEAQLEKSRLLSDRFSAERPKGSFSTLEIQRTEQGDSAMYLCASSLTGEGYGYTFGSGTRLTVV.

This clone has just one count. Distinct nucleotide sequences in the sample also encode this CDR3. This CDR3 is CASSPGSGNSPLHF. In DNA form, the CDR3 reads TGTGCCAGCTCACCAGGGTCAGGGAATTCACCCCTCCACTTT. V and J are TRBV18 and TRBJ1-6; D is possibly TRBD1 (5 bases). The V gene lost 2 bases and the J gene lost 7 bases, with 9 bases spanning the gap. Germline CDR1 KGHSH, CDR2 LQKENI. The CDR3 contains 14 residues.

The CDR3 region is CASSQGLNQPQHF. The DNA for the CDR3 is TGTGCCAGCTCCCAAGGACTGAATCAGCCCCAGCATTTT. The chain uses TRBV18 and TRBJ1-5; D remains unclear. Trimming removed 6 bases from V and 4 bases from J, with 10 bases in between. CDR3 length equals 13 residues. Germline V gene lookup returns CDR1 KGHSH and CDR2 LQKENI.

The rearrangement links TRBV11-2 to TRBJ1-1; 7 bases are shared with TRBD1. In germline, CDR1 is SGHAT, CDR2 FQNNGV. Trimming cost V 5 bases and J 1 base; bases outside gene matches: 7. The CDR3 runs 15 residues. CDR3 in DNA: TGTGCCAGCAGCGGTCGACAGGGTCCGAACACTGAAGCTTTCTTT. This codes for CASSGRQGPNTEAFF.

This chain links TRBV4-3 with TRBJ2-2, with D unresolved. The CDR3 has 13 amino acids. Trimming removed 1 base from V and 5 bases from J, with 5 bases in between. The germline V gene has CDR1 LGHNA and CDR2 YSLEER. CDR3: CASSQAGTGELFF. CDR3 nucleotides: TGCGCCAGCAGCCAAGCGGGTACCGGGGAGCTGTTTTTT.

The CDR3 nucleotides are TGTGCCAGCAGCGCACGGGACAGGGGGCCTACACCCCTCCACTTT. It encodes CASSARDRGPTPLHF. This chain uses TRBV7-2 with TRBJ1-6, with 12 bases that match TRBD1. The length of the CDR3 is 15 residues. Trimming cost V 5 bases and J 11 bases; bases outside gene matches: 7. The germline V gene has CDR1 SGHTA and CDR2 FQGNSA.

Only a few counts were recorded for this clone. The gene calls are TRBV5-4 and TRBJ1-1, with 7 positions matching TRBD1. Per the germline V gene, CDR1 is SGHNT and CDR2 is YYREEE (reference sequence). The CDR3 totals 15 residues. V trimming: 1 base; J trimming: 5 bases; junction bases outside the gene matches: 8. The CDR3 nucleotides are TGTGCCAGCAGCTTGAGGGGGCGTAAGGTAACTGAAGCTTTCTTT. Translation gives CASSLRGRKVTEAFF. Together with reference TRBV5-4 and TRBJ1-1, the CDR3 gives the full variable domain: ETGVTQSPTHLIKTRGQQVTLRCSSQSGHNTVSWYQQALGQGPQFIFQYYREEENGRGNFPPRFSGLQFPNYSSELNVNALELDDSALYLCASSLRGRKVTEAFFGQGTRLTVV.

This clone was seen a handful of times. The chain employs TRBV29-1 and TRBJ1-1; a possible D gene is TRBD1 (6 bases). This CDR3 comprises 11 residues. V lost 4 bases and J lost 6, with 9 bases in between. Per germline, CDR1 SQVTM and CDR2 ANQGSEA. The CDR3 region is CSVADSPEAFF. In DNA, the CDR3 is TGCAGCGTTGCGGACAGCCCTGAAGCTTTCTTT.

This clone was found a few times. The genes are TRBV6-5 and TRBJ1-2, with 8 bases identical to TRBD1. CDR1 and CDR2 (germline): MNHEY, SVGAGI. The J segment lost 6 bases and the V segment lost 2 bases, leaving 5 bases of the junction unmatched. This CDR3 spans 14 amino acids. The CDR3 sequence is CASSYDRGWDGYTF. In DNA form, the CDR3 reads TGTGCCAGCAGTTACGACAGGGGCTGGGATGGCTACACCTTC.

The rearrangement links TRBV14 to TRBJ2-7, with D perhaps TRBD2 (6 bases). V shed 3 bases and J shed 0 bases, with 18 bases lying between them. This CDR3 region has 17 residues. Germline CDR1 reads SGHDN; CDR2 reads FVKESK. For the CDR3, the DNA is TGTGCCAGCAGCCACCGCAAGGGAATCGGGGGCTCCTACGAGCAGTACTTC. Translating it yields CASSHRKGIGGSYEQYF.

This clone was detected only once. J is TRBJ2-3 and V is TRBV18; possibly TRBD1 for D (5 bases). Germline values: CDR1 KGHSH, CDR2 LQKENI. V lost 8 bases and J lost 0, with 9 bases in between. The CDR3 has 13 residues. The DNA for the CDR3 is TGTGCCAGCGGGGCCCAGAGCACAGATACGCAGTATTTT. It specifies CASGAQSTDTQYF.

This clone has just one count. The chain combines TRBV4-2 with TRBJ1-1; D remains ambiguous. From germline, CDR1 is LGHNA and CDR2 YNFKEQ. V was trimmed by 0 bases and J by 0 bases, leaving 8 bases between them. The CDR3 is 15 amino acids. The CDR3 loop reads CASSQDRLMNTEAFF. The CDR3 nucleotides are TGTGCCAGCAGCCAAGATAGACTAATGAACACTGAAGCTTTCTTT.